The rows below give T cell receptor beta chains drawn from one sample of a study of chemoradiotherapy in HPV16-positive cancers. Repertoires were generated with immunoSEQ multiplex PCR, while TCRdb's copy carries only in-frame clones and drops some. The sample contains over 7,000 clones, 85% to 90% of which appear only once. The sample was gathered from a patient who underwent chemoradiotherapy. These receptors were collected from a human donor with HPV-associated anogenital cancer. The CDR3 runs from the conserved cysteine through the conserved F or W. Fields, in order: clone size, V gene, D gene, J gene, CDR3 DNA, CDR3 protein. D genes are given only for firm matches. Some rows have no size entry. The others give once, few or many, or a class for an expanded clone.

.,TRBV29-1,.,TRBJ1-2,TGCAGCATAAGCCTTACAGGGTCCTACACCTTC,CSISLTGSYTF
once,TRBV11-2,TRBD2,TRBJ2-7,TGTGCCAGCAGCTTAGATTGGGGGGGTCGGGGCGAGCAGTACTTC,CASSLDWGGRGEQYF
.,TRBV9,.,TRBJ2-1,TGTGCCAGCAGCCCATCTCGGAAGTCTAGCCCCTATGAGCAGTTCTTC,CASSPSRKSSPYEQFF
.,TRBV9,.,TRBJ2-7,TGTGCCAGCAGCGTAGTTAGTCCACTGTACGAGCAGTACTTC,CASSVVSPLYEQYF
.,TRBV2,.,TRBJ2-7,TGTGCCAGCAGTGACCCCCGTTCATGGGAGCAGTACTTC,CASSDPRSWEQYF
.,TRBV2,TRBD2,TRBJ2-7,TGTGCCAGCAACCTACTAGCGGGAGTCGGCGAGCAGTACTTC,CASNLLAGVGEQYF
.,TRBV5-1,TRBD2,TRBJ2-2,TGCGCCAGCAGCTTGGAGGGGGCTAGCGGGAGTTCCGGGGAGCTGTTTTTT,CASSLEGASGSSGELFF
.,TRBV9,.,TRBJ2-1,TGTGCCAGCAAAACAGGGACTATGAACAATGAGCAGTTCTTC,CASKTGTMNNEQFF
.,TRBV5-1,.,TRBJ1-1,TGCGCCAGCAGCCAAACGACGGGGAACACTGAAGCTTTCTTT,CASSQTTGNTEAFF
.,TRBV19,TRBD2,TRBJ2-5,TGTGCCAGTAGTGCCAGCGGGAGTTTGGAGACCCAGTACTTC,CASSASGSLETQYF
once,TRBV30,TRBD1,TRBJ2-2,TGTGCCTGGACCCCGGGACAGGGGGCCACCGGGGAGCTGTTTTTT,CAWTPGQGATGELFF
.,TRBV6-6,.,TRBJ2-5,TGTGCCAGCAGTTGGGCTACTAGGCCGCAAGAGACCCAGTACTTC,CASSWATRPQETQYF
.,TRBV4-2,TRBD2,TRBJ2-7,TGTGCCAGCAGCCAAGATCCGCGGCTAGCGGGAGACGAGCAGTACTTC,CASSQDPRLAGDEQYF
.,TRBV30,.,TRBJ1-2,TGTGCCTGGATTGGCCGTTCGGGATTTCGGTATGGCTACACCTTC,CAWIGRSGFRYGYTF
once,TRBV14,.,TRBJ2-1,TGTGCCAGCAGCCAAGGAAGTGGCGAGCAGTTCTTC,CASSQGSGEQFF
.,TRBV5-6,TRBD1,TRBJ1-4,TGTGCCAGCAGCGCCCGACAGGGGGTGAATGAAAAACTGTTTTTT,CASSARQGVNEKLFF
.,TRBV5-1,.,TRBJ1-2,TGCGCCAGCAACCGTGCCGTTGCAGGGAAGTTGGATGGCTACACCTTC,CASNRAVAGKLDGYTF
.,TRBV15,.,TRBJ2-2,TGTGCCACCAGCAGACCCGTTGGCGGGGAGCTGTTTTTT,CATSRPVGGELFF
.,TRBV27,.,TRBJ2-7,TGTGCCAGCACCCCACGCTGGGGATCCTACGAGCAGTACTTC,CASTPRWGSYEQYF
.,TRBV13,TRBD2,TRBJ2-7,TGTGCCAGCAGCTTAGGACAGCGGGGGGTCTACGAGCAGTACTTC,CASSLGQRGVYEQYF
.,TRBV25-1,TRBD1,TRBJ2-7,TGTGCCAGCAGTGAAACAAGGGGGACCGGGACAGGGACCTACGAGCAGTACTTC,CASSETRGTGTGTYEQYF
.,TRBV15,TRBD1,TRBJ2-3,TGTGCCACCAGCAGAGATAAAGCCACCGGGACAGGGAGCACAGATACGCAGTATTTT,CATSRDKATGTGSTDTQYF
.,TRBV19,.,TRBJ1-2,TGTGCCAGTAGTATCGGAGTTGACTATGGCTACACCTTC,CASSIGVDYGYTF
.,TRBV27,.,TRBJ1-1,TGTGCCAGCAGGCTTTACATGAACACTGAAGCTTTCTTT,CASRLYMNTEAFF
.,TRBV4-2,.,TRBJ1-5,TGTGCCAGCAGCCCAAGCGAGTCGGGTTCTCAGCCCCAGCATTTT,CASSPSESGSQPQHF
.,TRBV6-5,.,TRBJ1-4,TGTGCCAGCAGTTACCTTGGGGGCTCCGGGCGACTGTTTTTT,CASSYLGGSGRLFF
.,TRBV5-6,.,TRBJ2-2,TGTGCCAGCAGCTTGGTGGGCCCCGGGGAGCTGTTTTTT,CASSLVGPGELFF
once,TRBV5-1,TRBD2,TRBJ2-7,TGCGCCAGCAGATTCGGCGGGGGCTCCTACGAGCAGTACTTC,CASRFGGGSYEQYF
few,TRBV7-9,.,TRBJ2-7,TGTGCCAGCGGGGACGGCTCCTACGAGCAGTACTTC,CASGDGSYEQYF
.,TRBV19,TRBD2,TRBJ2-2,TGTGCCAGTAGTAGCGGGGGGCCAACCGGGGAGCTGTTTTTT,CASSSGGPTGELFF
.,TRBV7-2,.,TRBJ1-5,TGTGCCAGCAGCTTAGGTCGCGGGGACAATCAACCCCAGCATTTT,CASSLGRGDNQPQHF
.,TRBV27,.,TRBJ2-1,TGTGCCAGCAGTTGGTACAATGAGCAGTTCTTC,CASSWYNEQFF
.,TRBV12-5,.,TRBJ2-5,TGTGCTAGTGGTCCGGACCCAGAGACCCAGTACTTC,CASGPDPETQYF
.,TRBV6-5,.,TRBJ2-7,TGTGCCAGGCCCGGGGACTTCATATCCTACGAGCAGTACTTC,CARPGDFISYEQYF
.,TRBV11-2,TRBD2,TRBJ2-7,TGTGCCAGCAGGGGACTAGCGGGAGGGAACGAGCAGTACTTC,CASRGLAGGNEQYF
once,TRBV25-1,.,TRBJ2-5,TGTGCCAGCAGGGGGGCAAATAGGTCAAGGGGATCTCAAGGGACCCAGTACTTC,CASRGANRSRGSQGTQYF
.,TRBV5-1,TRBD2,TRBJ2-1,TGCGCCAGCAGCTCAGCTAGCGGGCAAAACTACAATGAGCAGTTCTTC,CASSSASGQNYNEQFF
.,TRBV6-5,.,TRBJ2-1,TGTGCCAGCAGGGTGACAGGTACCAATGAGCAGTTCTTC,CASRVTGTNEQFF
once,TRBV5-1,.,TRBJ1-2,TGCGCCAGCAGCTACACGACTAGGACGGGCTATGGCTACACCTTC,CASSYTTRTGYGYTF
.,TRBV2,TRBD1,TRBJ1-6,TGTGCCAGCAGGGCCGACAGGGGGGATAATTCACCCCTCCACTTT,CASRADRGDNSPLHF
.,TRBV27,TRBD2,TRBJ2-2,TGTGCCAGCAGCCTAAACCCAGGACTAGGAGTTTCCGGGGAGCTGTTTTTT,CASSLNPGLGVSGELFF
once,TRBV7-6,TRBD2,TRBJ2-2,TGTGCCAGCAGCTGGCTAGCGGGGGGGACCGGGGAGCTGTTTTTT,CASSWLAGGTGELFF
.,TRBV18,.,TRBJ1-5,TGTGCCAGCTCATCCCTCCAGGGAATTGGCAATCAGCCCCAGCATTTT,CASSSLQGIGNQPQHF
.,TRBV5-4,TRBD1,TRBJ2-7,TGTGCCAGCAGCTCGGACAGGATTCACGAGCAGTACTTC,CASSSDRIHEQYF
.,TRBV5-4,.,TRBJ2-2,TGTGCCAGCAGCTTTGGGGGCGGCGGGACCGGGGAGCTGTTTTTT,CASSFGGGGTGELFF
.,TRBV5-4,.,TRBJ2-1,TGTGCCAGCAGCTTTGGAGCAGGGCGGGAGCAGTTCTTC,CASSFGAGREQFF